This T cell receptor beta chain appears in the sequencing data of a study of blood T cell repertoires in COVID-19 (dated by TCRdb to the early 2020s). Study-level background: The collaborator samples originated in the United States, Italy and Spain and spanned the acute and convalescent phases of COVID-19. The material from the prospective study consisted of cDNA or gDNA derived from T cells, B-cell-depleted T cells, or PBMCs. The dataset comprised deeply sampled blood TCRbeta repertoires from subjects exposed to, actively infected with, or recovered from COVID-19. The repertoires were released in a freely available public database meant as a resource for research on the immune response to SARS-CoV-2. The samples were drawn from two sources: the first 160 participants of the ongoing ImmuneRACE study, and 1,000 to 1,500 subjects contributed by 6 global collaborators. Nearly every sample came with metadata listing a de-identified subject ID, COVID-19 status, age in years and sex. Where HLA class I and class II types were available, the types were taken from metadata supplied by the sample provider, not from assay-based typing. What the authors observed across the whole study: The quantity of clinical and demographic metadata differed by source and by participant and was supplied without curation.

According to the germline V gene (reference sequence), CDR1 reads MNHEY and CDR2 reads SMNVEV. Trimming removed 5 bases from V and 2 bases from J; the gene matches leave 5 bases unexplained. The CDR3 covers 15 residues, taking in both the cysteine and the phenylalanine. The retained sequence is limited to the CDR3, 45 bases, with the frame set at the first base. TCRbeta CDR3 regions were amplified from genomic DNA using the immunoSEQ Assay, a bias-controlled multiplex PCR. The study's own analysis went as follows. The number of nucleated cells in each sample was estimated from the amplification of reference gene primers within the assay. To quantify the absolute abundance of each unique TCRbeta CDR3 rearrangement, sequence reads were collapsed and filtered. For each sample, productive Simpson clonality was calculated as the square root of Simpson's diversity index across productive rearrangements. What TCRdb holds here is the immuneACCESS table cut down to in-frame rearrangements. Part of the clones is not present; checked against another copy, under half of the missing clones reflect an unresolved V gene, and the others are unexplained. The DNA was the basis for D and trimming; V, J and clone size are from that table. Here the sample has 200,000 to 250,000 clones; 87% occur a single time. The ten top clones hold around 2.6% of the sample.

There are a few counts of this clone. It lacks a known antigen. No base qualities exist here, and no much larger clone lies one base off it. The same CDR3 can be traced to other DNA sequences in this sample. Enrolling through a virtual design, the prospective study's participants ranged in age from roughly 18 to 89 years and lived across 24 United States geographic areas. In the prospective study, participants were assigned to cohorts based on the clinical history participants reported in a screening survey and a study questionnaire. Each participant in the prospective study had whole blood, serum and a nasopharyngeal or oropharyngeal swab collected by mobile phlebotomists. Over a roughly two-month period, participants in the prospective study had the option of providing additional blood draws and questionnaires. Blood samples from the prospective study were shipped frozen or at room temperature prior to DNA extraction.

In this chain, TRBV27 is recombined with TRBJ2-7; 11 middle bases align to TRBD1. This sequence was found in a woman younger than 45 with acute COVID-19. The source material was PBMCs or T cells enriched from blood (not recorded which). The nucleotides read TGTGCCAGCAGTCTAGGACAGGGGGCTACCTACGAGCAGTACTTC. The translation is CASSLGQGATYEQYF.